This record looks at one T cell receptor beta chain sequence and its context. Its antigen is still unknown. J gave up 6 bases and V 4 bases, and 7 bases lay outside the gene matches. The CDR3 has 14 amino acids. Germline loops: CDR1 SGHAT, CDR2 FQNNGV. The data are from a study of identical twins. Template switching added a universal primer binding site, and final cDNA carried unique molecular identifiers. In TCRdb, the 5' RACE reads were re-called with MiXCR into one record per CDR3 protein. The sample includes 350,000 to 600,000 distinct CDR3 sequences, 14% of them seen just once. Whole-study findings and limits: Out-of-frame TCR alpha sharing in monozygotic twins exceeded recombination model predictions. Alpha sequences that were out-of-frame and twin-shared showed an excess of low generation probability. The more abundant beta clonotypes in cord blood had fewer insertions, and memory repertoires did not show this.

Another study also made use of these data, one on yellow fever vaccine responses in identical twins.

The TCR comes from a woman under 30 in good health. Sequenced sample: CD4+ T cells sorted from blood. The chain combines TRBV11-2 with TRBJ1-1; 8 positions match TRBD1. The CDR3 reads CASSSWDRFSEAFF. CDR3 DNA sequence: TGTGCCAGCAGCTCTTGGGACAGGTTTTCTGAAGCTTTCTTT.